Below are 19 T cell receptor beta chains sequenced from a single sample in a study of T cells in Graves' hyperthyroidism and ophthalmopathy. The TCR beta CDR3 regions underwent amplification using RNA transcripts as the source. First-round RT-PCR of the TCR CDR3 relied on the HTBI primer set. Each CDR3 protein gets one entry after TCRdb re-called the multiplex PCR reads with MiXCR. The profile shows approximately 600,000 distinct CDR3 sequences, over 12% of them singletons. The sample consisted of blood. Receptor source: a woman between 18 and 30 years old with Graves' ophthalmopathy.

In its sample, this clonotype was seen many times. This chain connects TRBV15 to TRBJ2-1; TRBD2 might be the D (6 bases). The CDR3 is 15 residues long. V was cut by 4 bases and J by 5 bases, with 15 bases left in between. The germline gives CDR1 LNHNV, CDR2 YYDKDF (reference sequence). CDR3 DNA: TGTGCCACCAGCATAAGCCGGGACTCAAACAATGAGCAGTTCTTC. The encoded protein is CATSISRDSNNEQFF.

This clonotype was seen only a few times. The J gene is TRBJ1-2, the V gene TRBV18; D possibly corresponds to TRBD1 (6 bases). The germline gives CDR1 KGHSH, CDR2 LQKENI. The V gene lost 1 base and the J gene lost 0 bases, with 15 bases spanning the gap. CDR3 length: 17 residues. CDR3 loop: CASSPRGRTETNYGYTF. The CDR3 DNA is TGTGCCAGCTCACCACGAGGACGGACAGAAACTAACTATGGCTACACCTTC.

This clonotype was counted at least ten times. The rearrangement links TRBV6-1 to TRBJ2-3, with D possibly TRBD2 on 5 matching bases. The length of the CDR3 is 14 residues. Germline-derived CDR1 and CDR2 are MNHNS and SASEGT. Deletions cut 6 bases from V and 3 bases from J, with 13 bases between. CDR3: CASRTDGGTDTQYF. CDR3 in DNA: TGTGCCAGCAGGACGGACGGAGGAACAGATACGCAGTATTTT.

The chain uses TRBV28 and TRBJ2-7; 7 positions agree with TRBD1. The germline CDR1 and CDR2 sequences are MDHEN and SYDVKM. The CDR3 is 14 residues long. The ends lost 6 bases at V and 2 bases at J; junction bases unmatched: 7. CDR3 nucleotide sequence: TGTGCCAGCAGATTAAACAGGGGAGCCTACGAGCAGTACTTC. Translating gives CASRLNRGAYEQYF.

This clonotype was detected ten times or more. The rearrangement joins TRBV27 to TRBJ2-7; TRBD1 matches 10 bases. V shed 7 bases and J 3 bases; nucleotides not matched to a gene: 6. Germline V gene sequence: CDR1 MNHEY, CDR2 SMNVEV (reference sequence). This CDR3 has 14 amino acids. CDR3 in DNA: TGTGCCAGCAAGTGGGGACAGGGGAACTACGAGCAGTACTTC. It specifies CASKWGQGNYEQYF.

The gene calls are TRBV13 and TRBJ2-5, with 9 positions matching TRBD2. V trimming: 3 bases; J trimming: 5 bases; junction bases outside the gene matches: 13. The CDR3 has 17 residues. From germline, CDR1 is PRHDT and CDR2 FYEKMQ (reference sequence). CDR3 nucleotides: TGTGCCAGCAGCTTTGGACCAGCGGGAGGAAGAAGTGAGACCCAGTACTTC. This sequence encodes CASSFGPAGGRSETQYF.

The J gene is TRBJ2-3, the V gene TRBV6-1; a weak D match, TRBD2 (6 bases). Germline assignment: CDR1 MNHNS and CDR2 SASEGT. V shed 8 bases and J shed 4 bases, with 16 bases lying between them. The CDR3 has 14 residues. In DNA form, the CDR3 reads TGTGCCAGCGGTACTAGCAGAGCAGCAGATACGCAGTATTTT. This gives the protein CASGTSRAADTQYF.

In this sample, this clonotype turned up many times. The chain couples TRBV7-2 to TRBJ2-1; weak D call: TRBD1 (5 bases). V gave up 5 bases and J gave up 9 bases, with 11 bases separating them. Germline lookup yields CDR1 SGHTA and CDR2 FQGNSA. The CDR3 consists of 12 residues. The CDR3 sequence is CASSPQGAEQFF. The CDR3 nucleotides are TGTGCCAGCAGCCCCCAGGGTGCTGAGCAGTTCTTC.

This clonotype came up many times. The V and J genes are TRBV2 and TRBJ2-7; D is possibly TRBD2 (6 bases). Between the trimmed V and J ends, which lost 7 bases and 1 base, there was a span of 20 bases. Germline CDR1 and CDR2: SNHLY and FYNNEI. The CDR3 length is 16 residues. The CDR3 here is CASKAKLLAQSYEQYF. The CDR3 bases are TGTGCCAGCAAAGCTAAACTACTAGCACAATCCTACGAGCAGTACTTC.

The rearrangement joins TRBV20-1 to TRBJ1-6; 9 bases fit TRBD1. After removal of 4 bases from V and 10 bases from J, the junction contained 5 bases not matched to a gene. The CDR3 extends over 13 amino acids. Looked up from germline, CDR1 is DFQATT and CDR2 is SNEGSKA (reference sequence). The CDR3 sequence is CSANRGRGSPLHF. The CDR3 DNA reads TGCAGTGCTAACAGGGGGCGAGGATCACCCCTCCACTTT.

On this clonotype itself: One base away lies a much larger clone, so this may be a sequencing read error. The chain carries TRBV7-9 and TRBJ2-7; possibly TRBD1 for D (5 bases). Germline V CDR1 and CDR2: SEHNR, FQNEAQ (reference sequence). The V end lost 1 base, the J end lost 6 bases, and 22 bases lay between the germline ends. The CDR3 runs 17 residues. CDR3 nucleotides: TGTGCCAGCAGCTTAGGCCTCCCATACGGTGGGGCCTGCGAGCAGTACTTC. Its translation: CASSLGLPYGGACEQYF. Full variable domain (missing parts from reference TRBV7-9 and TRBJ2-7): DTGVSQNPRHKITKRGQNVTFRCDPISEHNRLYWYRQTLGQGPEFLTYFQNEAQLEKSRLLSDRFSAERPKGSFSTLEIQRTEQGDSAMYLCASSLGLPYGGACEQYFGPGTRLTVT.

Concerning this clonotype: A much larger clone differs from this one at a single base, so this may be a read error. The gene calls are TRBV28 and TRBJ2-7; 15 bases align to TRBD2. Per the germline V gene, CDR1 is MDHEN and CDR2 is SYDVKM. This CDR3 is 18 amino acids long. The V segment lost 8 bases and the J segment 5 bases; nucleotides outside the gene matches: 16. The CDR3 loop is CASGTGTSGRTFQDEQYF. Written as DNA, the CDR3 is TGTGCCAGCGGTACCGGGACTAGCGGGAGGACCTTCCAGGACGAGCAGTACTTC.

This clonotype was seen ten or more times. The genes are TRBV28 and TRBJ2-3; D is possibly TRBD2 (6 bases). The germline V and J ends were trimmed by 8 bases and 3 bases, with 12 bases remaining between them. CDR1 and CDR2 (germline): MDHEN, SYDVKM. The CDR3 runs to 13 residues. DNA for the CDR3: TGTGCCAGCTGCAGGGCGGGGACAGATACGCAGTATTTT. Translation: CASCRAGTDTQYF. The full variable domain, completed using reference TRBV28 and TRBJ2-3, is DVKVTQSSRYLVKRTGEKVFLECVQDMDHENMFWYRQDPGLGLRLIYFSYDVKMKEKGDIPEGYSVSREKKERFSLILESASTNQTSMYLCASCRAGTDTQYFGPGTRLTVL.

Many counts were recorded for this clonotype. The chain is built from TRBV14 and TRBJ1-2, with D possibly TRBD1 on 5 matching bases. Germline assignment: CDR1 SGHDN and CDR2 FVKESK. Trimming took 3 bases from V and 2 from J, leaving 25 bases between them. The CDR3 extends over 19 amino acids. CDR3 in DNA: TGTGCCAGCAGCCAGGGGGGGATTTATGATGACTATACCAACTATGGCTACACCTTC. Amino acid sequence: CASSQGGIYDDYTNYGYTF.

The chain links TRBV20-1 to TRBJ2-3; 10 nucleotides agree with TRBD2. The V gene's germline CDR1 is DFQATT and CDR2 SNEGSKA (reference sequence). Trimming cost V 0 bases and J 5 bases; bases outside gene matches: 17. This CDR3 has 19 residues. This CDR3 reads CSARDSGGGAGGLRDTQYF. In nucleotides, the CDR3 is TGCAGTGCTAGAGATTCGGGCGGGGGAGCGGGAGGGTTGAGAGATACGCAGTATTTT.

This clonotype was seen ten or more times. This sequence joins TRBV20-1 and TRBJ2-5, with 9 bases lining up with TRBD2. In germline, CDR1 is DFQATT, CDR2 SNEGSKA (reference sequence). With 0 bases clipped from V and 6 bases from J, the junction kept 11 bases outside the gene matches. This CDR3 is 16 amino acids long. The CDR3 coding sequence is TGCAGTGCTAGAGATGACGGGCGGGAGGGCCGGAAGACCCAGTACTTC. It translates to CSARDDGREGRKTQYF.

This clonotype was observed many times. At one of its ends the junction is not consistent with the germline gene, which may arise from a read error. The chain has TRBV7-7 and TRBJ2-5; 9 bases align to TRBD1. The CDR3 extends over 17 amino acids. Germline CDR1 reads SSHAT; CDR2 reads FNYEAQ (reference sequence). CDR3 nucleotides: TGTGCTAGCAGCTTGGGGACAGGGAATAGCGCACGGGAGACCCAGTACTTC. Its protein product is CASSLGTGNSARETQYF.

In its sample, this clonotype was seen many times. V gene TRBV28 combines with J gene TRBJ2-7; D gene ambiguous. CDR1 is MDHEN and CDR2 is SYDVKM in the germline V gene. The V end lost 5 bases, the J end lost 2 bases, and 13 bases lay between the germline ends. This CDR3 region has 14 residues. This CDR3 is CASSGVYEAYEQYF. The CDR3 DNA reads as TGTGCCAGCAGTGGGGTTTATGAGGCCTACGAGCAGTACTTC.

This clonotype was observed many times. The gene calls are TRBV10-3 and TRBJ2-7; 9 positions match TRBD1. There are 14 residues in the CDR3. The V gene's germline CDR1 is ENHRY and CDR2 SYGVKD. Germline trimming cut 9 bases from V and 4 bases from J; bases unmatched to any gene: 10. In DNA, the CDR3 is TGTGCCATGGGTCCCGGGACAGGGACATACGAGCAGTACTTC. It encodes CAMGPGTGTYEQYF.